The sequence of this T cell receptor beta chain was determined in a study of PD-L1 blockade in urothelial cancer. Assay: immunoSEQ multiplex PCR; the TCRdb copy retains only in-frame clones and omits some. This table has approximately 79,000 clones, just under 85% appearing once. Stated time point: pretreatment peripheral blood. This sequence was found in a man aged 35 to 55 with urothelial cancer. The sample was PBMCs, taken around atezolizumab (anti-PD-L1) treatment.

The CDR3 sequence: CASSRSGSLQNIQYF. As DNA, the CDR3 is TGCGCCAGCAGCCGATCGGGGTCCCTCCAAAACATTCAGTACTTC. V gene TRBV5-1 combines with J gene TRBJ2-4; weak D call: TRBD2 (5 bases). CDR1 is SGHRS, CDR2 YFSETQ, per germline. Trimming left V 4 bases short and J 5 bases short, with 16 bases between. The CDR3 has 15 residues.